Following are 21 T cell receptor beta chains from one sample sequenced in a study of early T cells in non-severe SARS-CoV-2 infection. Via MiXCR, TCRdb re-called the 5' RACE reads, giving one row per CDR3 protein. The data show about 23,000 distinct CDR3 sequences, about 5% seen once. Input material: whole blood. Receptors originate from an adult who was a healthcare worker with PCR-confirmed SARS-CoV-2 infection or an uninfected control (not recorded which).

This clonotype was seen many times. V gene TRBV20-1 combines with J gene TRBJ2-6; D possibly corresponds to TRBD1 (6 bases). CDR1 is DFQATT, CDR2 SNEGSKA, per germline (reference sequence). The CDR3 length is 18 residues. Trimming took off 2 bases at V and 0 bases at J, with 17 bases between the two ends. CDR3 DNA: TGCAGTGCTAGAAACCACCGGGACACCCTCTCTGGGGCCAACGTCCTGACTTTC. It codes for CSARNHRDTLSGANVLTF.

This clonotype has more than one count but fewer than ten. V and J are TRBV7-2 and TRBJ2-3, with no clear D. The V gene's germline CDR1 is SGHTA and CDR2 FQGNSA. The germline V and J ends were trimmed by 2 bases and 2 bases, with 5 bases remaining between them. This CDR3 region has 13 residues. CDR3: CASSLSHTDTQYF. CDR3 nucleotide sequence: TGTGCCAGCAGCTTATCTCACACAGATACGCAGTATTTT.

As to this clonotype: This may come from a read error, since a much larger clone is one base off. The V and J genes are TRBV7-9 and TRBJ1-4; TRBD1 matches 9 bases. Germline-derived CDR1 and CDR2 are SEHNR and FQNEAQ (reference sequence). The CDR3 has 17 residues. CDR3 region: CTSSLPGQGVSNEKLFF. The CDR3 DNA reads TGTACCAGCAGCCTTCCGGGACAGGGAGTCTCCAATGAAAAACTGTTTTTT.

In its sample, this clonotype was seen many times. One end of the junction does not line up with germline, which may come from a read error. J is TRBJ2-7 and V is TRBV2; a weak D match, TRBD2 (5 bases). Per germline, CDR1 SNHLY and CDR2 FYNNEI. The CDR3 sequence is 14 residues long. The CDR3 nucleotides read TGTGCCAGCAGTGAAGTAACGGGATCCTACGAGCGGTACTTC. This gives the protein CASSEVTGSYERYF.

This clonotype has at least ten counts. The chain joins TRBV10-2 to TRBJ1-1; the D is unclear. Trimming shortened V by 3 bases and J by 0 bases, and 5 bases separated the two germline ends. Germline V gene data show CDR1 as WSHSY and CDR2 as SAAADI. The CDR3 consists of 13 residues. Here the CDR3 reads CASSDRMNTEAFF. The CDR3 coding sequence is TGCGCCAGCAGTGACAGAATGAACACTGAAGCTTTCTTT.

This clonotype was observed many times. The chain links TRBV11-2 to TRBJ2-5; no clear D gene. This CDR3 spans 14 amino acids. V shed 4 bases and J shed 4 bases, with 13 bases lying between them. Germline V gene lookup returns CDR1 SGHAT and CDR2 FQNNGV. Here the CDR3 DNA reads TGTGCCAGCAGCTATCTGGGGAATGGAGAGACCCAGTACTTC. Amino acids: CASSYLGNGETQYF.

This clonotype was detected only a few times. This sequence joins TRBV12-3 or TRBV12-4 and TRBJ1-2; no clear D. Trimming shortened V by 3 bases and J by 5 bases, and 7 bases separated the two germline ends. The CDR3 consists of 12 residues. CDR3 DNA sequence: TGTGCCAGCAGTTTGAGTCAGTATGGCTACACCTTC. It yields the protein CASSLSQYGYTF.

This clonotype came up many times. The chain joins TRBV10-1 to TRBJ2-7; TRBD1 matches at 8 bases. CDR1 is WNHNN and CDR2 is SYGVQD in the germline V gene (reference sequence). This CDR3 has 14 amino acids. J gave up 5 bases and V 5 bases, and 8 bases lay outside the gene matches. The CDR3 sequence: CASSPDRVPHEQYF. The CDR3 region has the DNA TGCGCCAGCAGTCCGGACAGGGTGCCCCACGAGCAGTACTTC.

This clonotype has at least ten counts. The chain employs TRBV7-2 and TRBJ2-7; 8 bases match TRBD1. The germline V gene encodes CDR1 SGHTA and CDR2 FQGNSA. Trimming cost V 5 bases and J 0 bases; bases outside gene matches: 6. The CDR3 covers 15 residues. CDR3: CASSLRQGISYEQYF. CDR3 DNA: TGTGCCAGCAGCCTTAGACAGGGGATCTCCTACGAGCAGTACTTC.

This clonotype was seen more than once but under ten times. This sequence joins TRBV3-2 and TRBJ2-6. TRBV3-2 is a pseudogene segment. The CDR3 spans 16 residues. CDR3 protein: CASSQDLISGANVLTF. CDR3 coding DNA: TGTGCCAGCAGCCAAGATCTTATCTCTGGGGCCAACGTCCTGACTTTC.

This clonotype appeared a few times. The chain is built from TRBV11-1 and TRBJ2-1, with D tentatively TRBD2 (6 bases). Germline CDR1 and CDR2: SGHAT and FQDESV (reference sequence). The germline V and J ends were trimmed by 3 bases and 10 bases, with 19 bases remaining between them. CDR3 size: 15 residues. CDR3 in amino acids: CASSFHQRVYAEQFF. CDR3 nucleotide sequence: TGTGCCAGCAGCTTTCATCAGCGGGTCTATGCCGAGCAGTTCTTC.

This clonotype has ten or more counts. The chain recombines TRBV5-6 with TRBJ2-7, with TRBD2 as a possible D gene (6 bases). V lost 2 bases and J lost 4, with 7 bases in between. The germline CDR1 and CDR2 sequences are SGHDT and YYEEEE. CDR3 length: 12 residues. The chain's CDR3 is CASSFGGYEQYF. The CDR3 DNA reads as TGTGCCAGCAGCTTCGGGGGTTACGAGCAGTACTTC.

This clonotype was counted many times. The genes are TRBV28 and TRBJ2-7; D possibly corresponds to TRBD2 (5 bases). Trimming took off 11 bases at V and 3 bases at J, with 17 bases between the two ends. The length of the CDR3 is 13 residues. Germline CDR1 MDHEN, CDR2 SYDVKM. CDR3 nucleotide sequence: TGTGCCGCGGGTAGGACTTCGAACTACGAGCAGTACTTC. It translates to CAAGRTSNYEQYF.

This clonotype occurred many times. The chain combines TRBV12-3 or TRBV12-4 with TRBJ2-7, with TRBD2 as a possible D gene (7 bases). The CDR3 is 13 amino acids. The ends were cut back, 8 bases at V and 2 bases at J, with 13 bases in the middle. CDR3 nucleotide sequence: TGTGCCAGCGGGGGGGACACAGCCTACGAGCAGTACTTC. It codes for CASGGDTAYEQYF.

The rearrangement links TRBV7-8 to TRBJ1-1; TRBD1 might be the D (5 bases). V dropped 5 bases and J dropped 0 bases, with 10 bases sitting between them. This CDR3 has 14 residues. Germline V gene data show CDR1 as SGHVS and CDR2 as FQNEAQ. CDR3 sequence reads: CASSRGPMNTEAFF. The CDR3 DNA reads TGTGCCAGCAGCCGGGGACCAATGAACACTGAAGCTTTCTTT.

This clonotype was seen repeatedly, ten times or more. The junction does not match germline at one end; this may be a read error. The chain recombines TRBV11-2 with TRBJ1-2; D is perhaps TRBD1 (6 bases). The CDR3 runs 14 residues. CDR1 and CDR2 from the germline V gene are SGHAT and FQNNGV. The CDR3 here is CASSSIGNGGPSRF. The CDR3 bases are TGTGCCAGCAGTTCGATCGGCAATGGGGGGCCCTCCCGCTTC. Together with reference TRBV11-2 and TRBJ1-2, the CDR3 gives the full variable domain: EAGVAQSPRYKIIEKRQSVAFWCNPISGHATLYWYQQILGQGPKLLIQFQNNGVVDDSQLPKDRFSAERLKGVDSTLKIQPAKLEDSAVYLCASSSIGNGGPSRFGSGTRLTVV.

This clonotype has at least ten counts. The rearrangement links TRBV18 to TRBJ2-7; 9 positions match TRBD1. The CDR3 loop spans 17 amino acids. With 5 bases clipped from V and 1 base from J, the junction kept 12 bases outside the gene matches. Germline CDR1 reads KGHSH; CDR2 reads LQKENI. The CDR3 sequence: CASSTSAGQGPSYEQYF. The CDR3 DNA reads as TGTGCCAGCTCAACTAGTGCGGGACAGGGACCGTCCTACGAGCAGTACTTC.

This rearrangement joins TRBV10-3 to TRBJ1-2, with a possible D match to TRBD1 (5 bases). CDR3 size: 13 residues. The V and J ends lost 2 bases and 2 bases respectively, with 6 bases between them. Germline assignment: CDR1 ENHRY and CDR2 SYGVKD. The CDR3 loop is CAISEAGNYGYTF. DNA for the CDR3: TGTGCCATCAGTGAGGCAGGGAACTATGGCTACACCTTC.

This clonotype was detected ten times or more. The J gene is TRBJ2-7, the V gene TRBV12-3 or TRBV12-4, with TRBD1 matching over 10 bases. This CDR3 region has 14 residues. V trimming: 6 bases; J trimming: 2 bases; junction bases outside the gene matches: 4. CDR3 loop: CASRSGTGAYEQYF. CDR3 in DNA: TGTGCCAGCAGGTCCGGGACAGGGGCCTACGAGCAGTACTTC.

The sample holds a few counts of this clonotype. The CDR3 DNA follows: TGTGCCAGTAGTCTCAGGGATAGAAACATTCAGTACTTC. This encodes CASSLRDRNIQYF. The chain has TRBV19 and TRBJ2-4, with TRBD1 as a possible D gene (5 bases). Trimming left V 5 bases short and J 6 bases short, with 11 bases between. CDR3 length equals 13 residues. Germline V gene sequence: CDR1 LNHDA, CDR2 SQIVND (reference sequence). Variable domain in full (rest from reference TRBV19 and TRBJ2-4): DGGITQSPKYLFRKEGQNVTLSCEQNLNHDAMYWYRQDPGQGLRLIYYSQIVNDFQKGDIAEGYSVSREKKESFPLTVTSAQKNPTAFYLCASSLRDRNIQYFGAGTRLSVL.

This clonotype was observed many times. The CDR3 sequence is CASSSRQTSIRGEQYF. The CDR3 DNA reads as TGTGCCAGCAGTTCCAGACAGACCTCTATTCGGGGGGAGCAGTACTTC. V usage is TRBV12-3 or TRBV12-4 and J usage is TRBJ2-7; tentatively, D is TRBD2 (6 bases). V was clipped by 4 bases and J by 7 bases, with 23 bases between them. The CDR3 is made up of 16 amino acids.